This T cell receptor beta chain was documented in a study of CD8 T cells in ankylosing spondylitis. TCRdb re-analysed the 5' RACE reads in MiXCR, keeping a single row per CDR3 protein. This repertoire shows 150,000 to 200,000 distinct CDR3 sequences, roughly 12% found once; its top ten account for about 17%. The ends were cut back, 0 bases at V and 7 bases at J, with 9 bases in the middle. The CDR3 runs to 13 residues. From germline, CDR1 is MGHRA and CDR2 YSYEKL. This clonotype has more than one count but fewer than ten. The genes are TRBV4-1 and TRBJ1-2, with D possibly matching TRBD1 (6 bases). The sequenced material came from blood, either unsorted or a sorted T cell fraction (not recorded which). This receptor was identified in a male donor with ankylosing spondylitis or in good health (not recorded which). The CDR3 nucleotides read TGCGCCAGCAGCCAAGAAGTGGGGGCTGGCTACACCTTC. Residues: CASSQEVGAGYTF.